This T cell receptor (beta chain) was recorded in a study of T cells after posttransplantation cyclophosphamide. Cyclophosphamide on days +3 and +4 followed busulfan-fludarabine conditioning and a marrow graft. Study conclusions and caveats: After PTCy, TRB diversity resembled that of CNI/methotrexate controls. Blood and skin or GI T cell repertoires showed limited TRB overlap. Later blood repertoires were often dominated by clones from the donor CD8+ memory compartment.

In regard to this clone: Its target is unknown.

TCRdb's copy holds only in-frame clones and misses some; the assay was immunoSEQ multiplex PCR. The table has 16,000 or so clones, about 91% seen once. V trimming: 1 base; J trimming: 3 bases; junction bases outside the gene matches: 11. This CDR3 spans 18 amino acids. Looked up from germline, CDR1 is SGHAT and CDR2 is FQNNGV. This TCR was sampled from a male patient aged 60-69 years who received an allogeneic stem cell transplant from a related donor and was CMV-positive. The graft donor may be the source of some T cells. This sample comprised CD4+ T cells sorted from blood, obtained after allogeneic stem cell transplant with posttransplant cyclophosphamide. The chain employs TRBV11-2 and TRBJ2-3, with 9 bases matching TRBD2. The CDR3 protein is CASSLGGAASGITDTQYF. The CDR3, as DNA: TGTGCCAGCAGCTTAGGCGGGGCGGCTAGCGGGATTACAGATACGCAGTATTTT.